These 18 T cell receptor beta chains share one sample of origin, sequenced in a study of blood T cell repertoires in COVID-19. The table came from immunoSEQ multiplex PCR; TCRdb's copy has only in-frame clones and leaves some out. Of 130,000 to 150,000 clones in the sample, about 80% were seen once. Sequencing used peripheral blood. The receptors shown here come from a human donor in a cohort sampled during active COVID-19.

The chain uses TRBV9 and TRBJ2-1; a weak D match, TRBD2 (7 bases). Germline V gene data show CDR1 as SGDLS and CDR2 as YYNGEE. This CDR3 comprises 17 residues. V was pared by 0 bases and J by 0 bases, with 13 bases between. In DNA form, the CDR3 reads TGTGCCAGCAGCGTAGGCGGGGGCCCCGTCTCCTACAATGAGCAGTTCTTC. Translating it yields CASSVGGGPVSYNEQFF.

This clone came up once. The gene calls are TRBV6-5 and TRBJ1-4; D is unresolved. CDR1 MNHEY and CDR2 SVGAGI come from the germline V gene. CDR3 length equals 15 residues. V dropped 1 base and J dropped 0 bases, with 6 bases sitting between them. The CDR3 spells CASSYLGATNEKLFF. The DNA for the CDR3 is TGTGCCAGCAGTTACTTGGGAGCAACTAATGAAAAACTGTTTTTT.

This chain joins TRBV7-9 and TRBJ1-2, with a possible D match to TRBD1 (6 bases). In germline, CDR1 is SEHNR, CDR2 FQNEAQ (reference sequence). There are 15 residues in the CDR3. V lost 5 bases and J lost 8, with 21 bases in between. The CDR3, as DNA: TGTGCCAGCAGCCCGACGACCTCAGGGGCAGTGGGCTACACCTTC. Its protein is CASSPTTSGAVGYTF.

The rearrangement joins TRBV28 to TRBJ2-7; TRBD1 matches at 7 bases. Germline V gene sequence: CDR1 MDHEN, CDR2 SYDVKM. The V gene end was trimmed by 7 bases and the J gene end by 4 bases; junction bases not matched to a gene: 10. This CDR3 contains 14 residues. The CDR3, as DNA: TGTGCCAGCAAGACCGGGACAGTGCTTTACGAGCAGTACTTC. It codes for CASKTGTVLYEQYF.

This clone has only a few counts. This rearrangement joins TRBV10-3 to TRBJ2-1, with 7 bases aligning to TRBD1. This CDR3 has 14 residues. V was pared by 6 bases and J by 4 bases, with 6 bases of the junction left unmatched. From germline, CDR1 is ENHRY and CDR2 SYGVKD. The CDR3 loop is CAISPGQNYNEQFF. The CDR3 DNA follows: TGTGCCATCAGCCCGGGACAGAATTACAATGAGCAGTTCTTC.

This CDR3 reads CASSQAAAGGEQYF. The CDR3 DNA follows: TGCGCCAGCAGCCAAGCGGCAGCGGGGGGCGAGCAGTACTTC. This chain connects TRBV4-3 to TRBJ2-7; TRBD2 aligns across 9 bases. The J segment lost 6 bases and the V segment lost 1 base, leaving 4 bases of the junction unmatched. Germline CDR1 is LGHNA and CDR2 is YSLEER. This CDR3 is built from 14 residues.

The gene calls are TRBV4-1 and TRBJ2-1; D is unclear. Trimming removed 4 bases at V and 0 bases at J, with 13 bases between. CDR1 and CDR2 (germline): MGHRA, YSYEKL. This CDR3 is built from 16 residues. The CDR3 sequence: CASSPAASSSYNEQFF. The CDR3 nucleotides are TGCGCCAGCAGCCCTGCGGCCTCTAGCTCCTACAATGAGCAGTTCTTC.

This chain connects TRBV7-2 to TRBJ1-6; tentative D call: TRBD1 (5 bases). Germline-derived CDR1 and CDR2 are SGHTA and FQGNSA. CDR3 size: 14 residues. Trimming took off 6 bases at V and 5 bases at J, with 11 bases between the two ends. The CDR3 spells CASSLNRNNSPLHF. In DNA, the CDR3 is TGTGCCAGCAGTTTGAACAGGAATAATTCACCCCTCCACTTT.

The chain uses TRBV9 and TRBJ2-5, with a tentative D call TRBD2 (6 bases). CDR3 size: 12 residues. CDR1 SGDLS and CDR2 YYNGEE come from the germline V gene. The ends were cut back, 7 bases at V and 5 bases at J, with 12 bases in the middle. The CDR3 is CASRGAGETQYF. In DNA form, the CDR3 reads TGTGCCAGCCGCGGGGCTGGGGAGACCCAGTACTTC.

The gene calls are TRBV20-1 and TRBJ1-1, with 7 bases lining up with TRBD1. Unmatched junction bases numbered 12, after V lost 3 bases and J lost 2 bases. The CDR3 consists of 16 residues. Per the germline V gene, CDR1 is DFQATT and CDR2 is SNEGSKA (reference sequence). The DNA for the CDR3 is TGCAGTGCTAGTAGTCACGACAGGGTGGTTAACACTGAAGCTTTCTTT. Protein: CSASSHDRVVNTEAFF.

DNA of the CDR3: TGCGCCAGCAGTCAATGGGCCCCGGACAAACCGGACACCTTC. Its translation: CASSQWAPDKPDTF. V is TRBV23-1 and J is TRBJ1-2; D possibly corresponds to TRBD1 (5 bases). TRBV23-1 is identified as an open reading frame with a role that is uncertain. The length of the CDR3 is 14 residues. V lost 1 base and J 12 bases, leaving 18 bases between the germline ends.

In nucleotides, the CDR3 is TGTGCCAGCAGCTTAAGCGGGGGGGCCATATCGACCCAGTACTTC. Its translation is CASSLSGGAISTQYF. The rearrangement joins TRBV7-3 to TRBJ2-5; 9 nucleotides align to TRBD2. CDR3 length equals 15 residues. The junction had 7 bases not matched to a gene; V was cut back by 1 base and J by 7 bases. From germline, CDR1 is SGHTA and CDR2 FQGTGA. The full variable domain, its missing parts supplied by reference TRBV7-3 and TRBJ2-5, is GAGVSQTPSNKVTEKGKYVELRCDPISGHTALYWYRQSLGQGPEFLIYFQGTGAADDSGLPNDRFFAVRPEGSVSTLKIQRTERGDSAVYLCASSLSGGAISTQYFGPGTRLLVL.

This chain links TRBV18 with TRBJ2-3; perhaps TRBD1 as D (6 bases). Trimming stripped 4 bases from V and 0 bases from J, with 11 bases between. This CDR3 has 15 amino acids. Germline V lookup: CDR1 KGHSH, CDR2 LQKENI. This CDR3 reads CASSRQAGSTDTQYF. The CDR3 region has the DNA TGTGCCAGCTCACGACAGGCAGGCAGCACAGATACGCAGTATTTT. Using reference TRBV18 and TRBJ2-3 for the parts outside the CDR3, the full variable domain is NAGVMQNPRHLVRRRGQEARLRCSPMKGHSHVYWYRQLPEEGLKFMVYLQKENIIDESGMPKERFSAEFPKEGPSILRIQQVVRGDSAAYFCASSRQAGSTDTQYFGPGTRLTVL.

The chain's CDR3 is CASSLGTGQETQYF. CDR3 DNA: TGCGCCAGCAGCTTAGGGACAGGACAAGAGACCCAGTACTTC. The V and J genes are TRBV5-1 and TRBJ2-5, with 8 bases aligning to TRBD1. The CDR3 loop spans 14 amino acids. The V segment lost 2 bases and the J segment 2 bases; nucleotides outside the gene matches: 2. The V gene's germline CDR1 is SGHRS and CDR2 YFSETQ.

This rearrangement joins TRBV5-1 to TRBJ1-2; 11 nucleotides match TRBD1. CDR1 and CDR2 from the germline V gene are SGHRS and YFSETQ. J lost 4 bases, V lost 3 bases, and 8 bases had no gene match. CDR3 size: 16 residues. The CDR3 sequence is CASSSRDGQGAYGYTF. CDR3 DNA: TGCGCCAGCAGCTCAAGGGACGGACAGGGGGCCTATGGCTACACCTTC.

This chain links TRBV4-1 with TRBJ1-5, with D perhaps TRBD1 (6 bases). Trimming cost V 2 bases and J 4 bases, with 15 bases left between them. Per the germline V gene, CDR1 is MGHRA and CDR2 is YSYEKL. This CDR3 comprises 16 residues. The CDR3 bases are TGCGCCAGCAGCCAATTTCCAGGGGCTTTTAATCAGCCCCAGCATTTT. The encoded protein is CASSQFPGAFNQPQHF.

The genes are TRBV5-8 and TRBJ2-1, with 7 bases matching TRBD1. J lost 3 bases, V lost 4 bases, and 10 bases had no gene match. From germline, CDR1 is SGHTS and CDR2 YDEGEE. The CDR3 runs 16 residues. CDR3 DNA: TGTGCCAGCAGCCAATCGACAGGGTTAGTCTACAATGAGCAGTTCTTC. Protein: CASSQSTGLVYNEQFF.

The V and J genes are TRBV3-1 (or the pseudogene TRBV3-2) and TRBJ1-2, with 10 bases fitting TRBD1. Germline CDR1 LGHDT, CDR2 YNNKEL (reference sequence). V shed 0 bases, J shed 7 bases, and the junction held 5 bases outside the gene matches. The CDR3 contains 15 residues. The CDR3: CASSQEGTGVSGYTF. In DNA form, the CDR3 reads TGTGCCAGCAGCCAAGAGGGGACAGGGGTTTCTGGCTACACCTTC.